This T cell receptor beta chain was identified during a study of blood T cell repertoires in COVID-19. About the research overall: Researchers got acute and convalescent COVID-19 samples from the United States, Italy and Spain. In each case, the material was cDNA or gDNA derived from T cells, B-cell-depleted T cells, or PBMCs.

In the original analysis: Reference gene primer amplification gave nucleated cell count estimates. TCRdb's table, derived via immunoSEQ multiplex PCR, lists solely in-frame clones and lacks some. D and trimming come from the DNA, and the V and J calls and clone size come from that table. Of 95,000 to 130,000 clones in the sample, approximately 90% were seen once. Germline V CDR1 and CDR2: LNHDA, SQIVND (reference sequence). Trimming at V came to 8 bases and at J to 7 bases, leaving 12 bases not matched to a gene. The CDR3 has 15 amino acids. The sample consisted of peripheral blood. The receptor was isolated from a human donor with active COVID-19. The donor label of this sample is uncertain. The chain employs TRBV19 and TRBJ2-1, with TRBD2 identical over 9 bases. CDR3 nucleotide sequence: TGTGCCAGTGACCCCGCGGGGGGGGCTGTTAATGAGCAGTTCTTC. Its protein is CASDPAGGAVNEQFF.